These 26 T cell receptor beta chains were sequenced from one sample in a study of CD8+ T cells in alopecia areata. Both peripheral blood and punch biopsies of lesional scalp skin were obtained from patients who had alopecia areata. RNA extraction and reverse transcription yielded cDNA as sequencing template. Sequencing used immunoSEQ multiplex PCR; TCRdb keeps in-frame clones, though not all of them. This sample has 9,500 to 15,000 clones, with 57% found just once. Sequenced sample: skin. Every receptor here comes from a human donor with alopecia areata.

This clone was counted only a few times. The gene calls are TRBV19 and TRBJ2-7, with 14 nucleotides matching TRBD2. CDR1 is LNHDA, CDR2 SQIVND, per germline (reference sequence). This CDR3 contains 16 residues. J gave up 2 bases and V 5 bases, and 5 bases lay outside the gene matches. CDR3 sequence reads: CASSEGLAGGTYEQYF. The CDR3 bases are TGTGCCAGTAGTGAAGGACTAGCGGGGGGAACCTACGAGCAGTACTTC.

This clone was seen a handful of times. This chain connects TRBV23-1 to TRBJ1-5, with D hard to call. TRBV23-1 is treated as an ORF (open reading frame) with a function not yet certain. This CDR3 is 16 amino acids long. The V end lost 4 bases, the J end lost 0 bases, and 13 bases lay between the germline ends. The chain's CDR3 is CASSLPMGTSNQPQHF. For the CDR3, the DNA is TGCGCCAGCAGTCTCCCTATGGGTACTAGCAATCAGCCCCAGCATTTT.

The V call is TRBV29-1, the J call TRBJ1-2; D remains ambiguous. Germline V lookup: CDR1 SQVTM, CDR2 ANQGSEA. V dropped 4 bases and J dropped 2 bases, with 17 bases sitting between them. The CDR3 is 15 residues long. The CDR3 here is CSVGVIVASNYGYTF. The CDR3 nucleotides read TGCAGCGTTGGTGTGATCGTAGCATCGAACTATGGCTACACCTTC.

This clone was picked up a small number of times. The J gene is TRBJ2-3, the V gene TRBV7-2; TRBD2 aligns across 10 bases. This CDR3 comprises 16 residues. V lost 5 bases to trimming and J lost 5 bases; unmatched junction nucleotides: 10. Germline CDR1 SGHTA, CDR2 FQGNSA. The CDR3 bases are TGTGCCAGCAGCCAAGTTCTAGCGGGAGATTTAGATACGCAGTATTTT. It is translated as CASSQVLAGDLDTQYF.

The rearrangement uses TRBV7-2 and TRBJ2-3, with 9 positions matching TRBD2. V lost 3 bases and J lost 6; bases outside the gene matches: 16. CDR1 and CDR2 from the germline V gene are SGHTA and FQGNSA. The CDR3 consists of 18 residues. CDR3 bases: TGTGCCAGCAGCTTTAATCTAGCGGGGCCCAAGGCACAGGATACGCAGTATTTT. Its translation: CASSFNLAGPKAQDTQYF.

The rearrangement uses TRBV9 and TRBJ2-3; 10 positions match TRBD2. The CDR3 is 16 residues long. Trimming removed 3 bases from V and 3 bases from J; junction bases left unmatched: 7. Germline V lookup: CDR1 SGDLS, CDR2 YYNGEE. The DNA for the CDR3 is TGTGCCAGCAGCGCCAGATCTAGCGGGAGAACAGATACGCAGTATTTT. This codes for CASSARSSGRTDTQYF.

A note on this clone: Other DNA sequences in the same sample also yield this CDR3. The chain links TRBV29-1 to TRBJ1-1; no clear D. Germline V CDR1 and CDR2: SQVTM, ANQGSEA. This CDR3 is built from 12 residues. V lost 7 bases to trimming and J lost 2 bases, with 11 bases between them. The CDR3 here is CSGHDTNTEAFF. The CDR3, as DNA: TGCAGCGGCCACGACACCAACACTGAAGCTTTCTTT.

The chain links TRBV19 to TRBJ1-4; a weak D match, TRBD1 (5 bases). The CDR3 totals 14 residues. With 9 bases removed from V and 2 bases from J, the gap between germline ends came to 13 bases. Germline CDR1 is LNHDA and CDR2 is SQIVND (reference sequence). This chain's CDR3 is CASHEGSTNEKLFF. The CDR3, as DNA: TGTGCCAGCCACGAGGGGTCTACTAATGAAAAACTGTTTTTT.

The V call is TRBV28, the J call TRBJ1-1, with D possibly TRBD1 on 5 matching bases. The CDR3 contains 15 residues. The V gene's germline CDR1 is MDHEN and CDR2 SYDVKM. The V and J ends lost 3 bases and 6 bases respectively, with 17 bases between them. CDR3 loop: CASSFSSGGRSEAFF. CDR3 DNA: TGTGCCAGCAGTTTTTCCTCGGGGGGTAGATCTGAAGCTTTCTTT.

The table lists this clone with a count of one. One junction end disagrees with the germline gene, perhaps due to a read error. V is TRBV5-4 and J is TRBJ2-1, with 7 bases aligning to TRBD1. The length of the CDR3 is 16 residues. Germline V gives CDR1 SGHNT, CDR2 YYREEE (reference sequence). CDR3 sequence (DNA): TGCGCCAGCAGCCAAGGATACAGGGGTTTCTACAATGAGCAGTTCTTC. Its protein product is CASSQGYRGFYNEQFF.

This chain connects TRBV12-5 to TRBJ2-7; D ambiguous. The CDR3 runs to 14 residues. CDR1 is LGHNT and CDR2 is FRNRAP in the germline V gene. Trimming removed 5 bases at V and 6 bases at J, with 17 bases between. Written as DNA, the CDR3 is TGTGCTAGTGGTCCCCTCCCGGTGATAACCGAGCAGTACTTC. Protein product: CASGPLPVITEQYF.

DNA for the CDR3: TGTGCCAGCAGCTTTTACAGGGGGACCGGGGAGCTGTTTTTT. Encoded protein: CASSFYRGTGELFF. V is TRBV5-4 and J is TRBJ2-2, with 8 positions matching TRBD1. Trimming took 2 bases from V and 5 from J; bases not matched to a gene: 2. CDR3 length equals 14 residues. Looked up from germline, CDR1 is SGHNT and CDR2 is YYREEE (reference sequence).

This chain connects TRBV19 to TRBJ2-7, with D tentatively TRBD1 (6 bases). Germline CDR1 is LNHDA and CDR2 is SQIVND (reference sequence). V was clipped by 6 bases and J by 4 bases, with 10 bases between them. The CDR3 runs 12 residues. The CDR3 loop reads CASSPGHYEQYF. The CDR3 DNA is TGTGCCAGTAGCCCGGGACATTACGAGCAGTACTTC.

V usage is TRBV4-3 and J usage is TRBJ2-1; a possible D gene is TRBD2 (6 bases). The germline gives CDR1 LGHNA, CDR2 YSLEER. V lost 0 bases and J lost 8, with 17 bases in between. This CDR3 is built from 16 residues. The CDR3 DNA follows: TGCGCCAGCAGCCAAGATGGGACTCTTACGATCGATGAGCAGTTCTTC. This sequence encodes CASSQDGTLTIDEQFF.

The J gene is TRBJ2-4, the V gene TRBV7-9; 11 nucleotides match TRBD1. V was pared by 6 bases and J by 5 bases, with 6 bases of the junction left unmatched. Looked up from germline, CDR1 is SEHNR and CDR2 is FQNEAQ (reference sequence). This CDR3 comprises 15 residues. The CDR3 spells CASSLTGQGENIQYF. For the CDR3, the DNA is TGTGCCAGCAGTCTAACGGGACAGGGGGAAAACATTCAGTACTTC.

This clone was seen more than once but under ten times. V and J are TRBV6-1 and TRBJ2-1, with D perhaps TRBD1 (5 bases). Trimming stripped 2 bases from V and 4 bases from J, with 12 bases between. CDR3 length equals 15 residues. The germline V gene encodes CDR1 MNHNS and CDR2 SASEGT. CDR3 DNA: TGTGCCAGCAGTGAAATGGACACGAATTACAATGAGCAGTTCTTC. Amino acid sequence: CASSEMDTNYNEQFF.

This clone was observed a single time. V and J are TRBV4-1 and TRBJ2-5; 7 bases agree with TRBD2. The J call is uncertain, as TRBJ2-7 better fits the DNA end. Germline V gene lookup returns CDR1 MGHRA and CDR2 YSYEKL. The CDR3 has 12 amino acids. In DNA form, the CDR3 reads TGCGCCAGCAGGGATTTAGCGGGCGAGCAGTACTTC. Translation gives CASRDLAGEQYF.

The chain has TRBV6-5 and TRBJ1-5, with D possibly being TRBD1 (5 bases). Germline V gives CDR1 MNHEY, CDR2 SVGAGI. The length of the CDR3 is 14 residues. The V end was cut by 6 bases, the J end by 3 bases, with 12 bases between. CDR3 sequence: CASSSGLDNQPQHF. The CDR3 bases are TGTGCCAGCAGCTCGGGACTTGACAATCAGCCCCAGCATTTT.

The V and J genes are TRBV6-5 and TRBJ1-2; D is unresolved. Germline values: CDR1 MNHEY, CDR2 SVGAGI. Trimming removed 6 bases from V and 4 bases from J, with 12 bases in between. The CDR3 has 13 amino acids. The CDR3 coding sequence is TGTGCCAGCAGCCCCGCTTCGGTCTATGGCTACACCTTC. Protein product: CASSPASVYGYTF.

This clone was seen more than once but under ten times. V gene TRBV7-8 combines with J gene TRBJ2-1; 11 nucleotides line up with TRBD2. Losses at the gene ends were 4 bases for V and 8 bases for J; bases not matched to a gene: 7. Germline CDR1 is SGHVS and CDR2 is FQNEAQ. The CDR3 spans 15 residues. CDR3 sequence: CASSSRLAGNHEQFF. The CDR3 DNA reads as TGTGCCAGCAGCTCCCGACTAGCGGGAAACCATGAGCAGTTCTTC. The full variable domain, completed using reference TRBV7-8 and TRBJ2-1, is GAGVSQSPRYKVAKRGQDVALRCDPISGHVSLFWYQQALGQGPEFLTYFQNEAQLDKSGLPSDRFFAERPEGSVSTLKIQRTQQEDSAVYLCASSSRLAGNHEQFFGPGTRLTVL.

The chain is built from TRBV30 and TRBJ2-1; D is uncertain. The germline V gene has CDR1 GTSNPN and CDR2 SVGIG (reference sequence). The CDR3 spans 11 residues. V lost 4 bases to trimming and J lost 5 bases, with 6 bases between them. The CDR3 DNA reads TGTGCCTGGACCCAGAACAATGAGCAGTTCTTC. It translates to CAWTQNNEQFF.

The chain combines TRBV6-6 with TRBJ1-4, with D perhaps matching TRBD1 (5 bases). This CDR3 region has 14 residues. Trimming pared 6 bases from V and 4 bases from J, leaving 12 bases between. CDR1 and CDR2 (germline): MNHNY, SVGAGI (reference sequence). CDR3: CASSPGRSNEKLFF. CDR3 bases: TGTGCCAGCAGCCCGGGACGTAGTAATGAAAAACTGTTTTTT.

The CDR3 loop is CASSLEGTVENIQYF. In nucleotides, the CDR3 is TGTGCCAGCAGCTTAGAAGGGACGGTAGAAAACATTCAGTACTTC. The V gene is TRBV11-2, the J gene TRBJ2-4; D tentatively fits TRBD1 or TRBD2 (5 bases each). Per germline, CDR1 SGHAT and CDR2 FQNNGV. V gave up 0 bases and J gave up 5 bases, with 11 bases separating them. This CDR3 contains 15 residues.

This clone is a singleton in its sample. The CDR3 here is CASSPYLGEQYF. CDR3 coding DNA: TGTGCCAGCAGCCCCTATTTGGGCGAGCAGTACTTC. J is TRBJ2-7 and V is TRBV7-8, with D unresolved. V was trimmed by 5 bases and J by 6 bases, leaving 11 bases between them. Looked up from germline, CDR1 is SGHVS and CDR2 is FQNEAQ. The CDR3 is 12 residues long.

V usage is TRBV9 and J usage is TRBJ1-3; D remains ambiguous. This CDR3 region has 15 residues. V shed 3 bases and J shed 1 base, with 11 bases lying between them. Germline V gene lookup returns CDR1 SGDLS and CDR2 YYNGEE. Here the CDR3 DNA reads TGTGCCAGCAGCGGCCTTCAAGGGTCTGGAAACACCATATATTTT. It translates to CASSGLQGSGNTIYF.

The genes are TRBV6-6 and TRBJ1-2; 8 nucleotides line up with TRBD1. V lost 5 bases and J lost 8; bases outside the gene matches: 10. The CDR3 totals 14 residues. Germline lookup yields CDR1 MNHNY and CDR2 SVGAGI (reference sequence). CDR3 in DNA: TGTGCCAGCAGTCTGGCAGGGGGCGATCTAGGCTACACCTTC. It translates to CASSLAGGDLGYTF.